Listed below are T cell receptor beta chains from one sample, sequenced in a study of T cell repertoires in cytomegalovirus infection. TCRdb fed the reads into MiXCR, producing one record per CDR3 protein. This repertoire shows fewer than 950,000 distinct CDR3 sequences, 32% found once; its top ten account for about an eighth. These receptors' targets are unknown. The sequenced sample was cultured CD8+ T cells from PBMCs, obtained from culture after CMV antigen stimulation. The receptors shown here come from a human donor in good health (CMV status not recorded). Some clones in this sample may be carry-over from other donors' samples. The CDR3 runs from the conserved cysteine through the conserved F or W. A D gene is named only where the DNA matches it firmly. Clone size is not always given. Where it is, it says once, few, many or a class for expanded clones.

d_gene | abundance | j_gene | v_gene | CDR3nt | CDR3aa
NA | NA | TRBJ1-1 | TRBV11-1 | TGTGCCAGCAGCCCCCCCGTAATGATGAACACTGAAGCTTTCTTT | CASSPPVMMNTEAFF
TRBD2 | few | TRBJ2-3 | TRBV6-6 | TGTGCCAGCTATAGCGGGGGGACAGATACGCAGTATTTT | CASYSGGTDTQYF
NA | NA | TRBJ1-5 | TRBV7-9 | TGTGCCAGCAGCTTATTCCTAATACAGGGAGACCCTAATCAGCCCCAGCATTTT | CASSLFLIQGDPNQPQHF
NA | NA | TRBJ1-5 | TRBV5-6 | TGTGCCAGCAGCTTGGTAAGGGACGGTATATCGCCCCAGCATTTT | CASSLVRDGISPQHF
NA | many | TRBJ2-1 | TRBV11-2 | TGTGCCAGCAGCTTCCCAGGGGCAGGGGCCTACAATGAGCAGTTCTTC | CASSFPGAGAYNEQFF
NA | few | TRBJ1-1 | TRBV4-1 | TGCGCCAGCAGCCAAACCCTACCCAGAATGAACACTGAAGCTTTCTTT | CASSQTLPRMNTEAFF
NA | few | TRBJ1-2 | TRBV7-9 | TGTGCCAGCAGCTCGCCGGGGCGGGGGCACCGTAACTATGGCTACACCTTC | CASSSPGRGHRNYGYTF
NA | NA | TRBJ1-2 | TRBV7-9 | TGTGCCATCCGTGTTTCCTATGGCTACACCTTC | CAIRVSYGYTF
NA | few | TRBJ2-7 | TRBV5-6 | TGTGCCAGCAGCACCAGACAGGGACTATACGAGCAGTACTTC | CASSTRQGLYEQYF
NA | NA | TRBJ2-3 | TRBV19 | TGTGCCAGTAGTATAGACCAGGTGACAGATACGCAGTATTTT | CASSIDQVTDTQYF
TRBD2 | NA | TRBJ2-1 | TRBV20-1 | TGCAGTGCTAGAGACTCGGGACTAGCGGGGGGGCCAGGTGGGAATGAGCAGTTCTTC | CSARDSGLAGGPGGNEQFF
NA | NA | TRBJ2-2 | TRBV28 | TGTGCCAGCAGTTTAGAGGGAATCTACCAGAACACCGGGGAGCTGTTTTTT | CASSLEGIYQNTGELFF
NA | NA | TRBJ2-3 | TRBV14 | TGTACCAGCAGCCAGACGCTAGTTCAGGGAATAGATACGCAGTATTTT | CTSSQTLVQGIDTQYF
NA | NA | TRBJ2-1 | TRBV4-1 | TGCGCCAGCAGCCAAGGTGGACAGCTAACTACCGAGCAGTTCTTC | CASSQGGQLTTEQFF
NA | NA | TRBJ1-6 | TRBV2 | TGTGCCAGCAGTGAAGCAGTCGGTTTGAATTCACCCCTCCACTTT | CASSEAVGLNSPLHF
TRBD2 | many | TRBJ2-1 | TRBV12-3/TRBV12-4 | TGTGCCAGCAGCTTAGCGGGGGGTTCCTACAATGAGCAGTTCTTC | CASSLAGGSYNEQFF
NA | NA | TRBJ1-1 | TRBV19 | TGTGCCAGTAGTATCGCCCCCCTCCGGAGCACAGAAGCTTTCTTT | CASSIAPLRSTEAFF
TRBD1 | NA | TRBJ1-2 | TRBV12-3/TRBV12-4 | TGTGCCAGCAGCCCCCAGGGGGTAAGGGGCTACACCTTC | CASSPQGVRGYTF
TRBD1 | few | TRBJ2-7 | TRBV15 | TGTGCCACCAGCCTCCGGACAGGGGGCTTGGACGAGCAGTACTTC | CATSLRTGGLDEQYF
NA | NA | TRBJ2-5 | TRBV12-3/TRBV12-4 | TGTGCCAGCAGTACGGACCCACAAGAGACCCAGTACTTC | CASSTDPQETQYF
NA | NA | TRBJ2-3 | TRBV6-5 | TGTGCCAGCAGTTACTCCGGGACACCCACAGATACGCAGTATTTT | CASSYSGTPTDTQYF
TRBD1 | NA | TRBJ2-5 | TRBV7-3 | TGTGCCGAGTCGAAGGGGGCAGAACAAGAGACCCAGTACTTC | CAESKGAEQETQYF
NA | once | TRBJ1-2 | TRBV15 | TGTGTCACGTCAGGGAACTATGGCTACACCTTC | CVTSGNYGYTF
TRBD2 | NA | TRBJ2-5 | TRBV9 | TGTGCCAGCAGCGGAGCCGGGGGGGTAGGTGAGACCCAGTACTTC | CASSGAGGVGETQYF
NA | NA | TRBJ1-5 | TRBV7-6 | TGTGCCAGCAGCGCCCGGGGACCCGGCAATCAGCCCCAGCATTTT | CASSARGPGNQPQHF
NA | few | TRBJ2-7 | TRBV12-3/TRBV12-4 | TGTGCCAGCAGTTTATCGTTCATTGAGCAGTACTTC | CASSLSFIEQYF
NA | NA | TRBJ2-3 | TRBV24-1 | TGTGCCACCAGTGGTCCGATGGTCAACGGGGCCCGCACAGATACGCAGTATTTT | CATSGPMVNGARTDTQYF
NA | NA | TRBJ2-2 | TRBV11-3 | TGTGCCAGCAGCTTACGGGGGCTCACCGGGGAGCTGTTTTTT | CASSLRGLTGELFF
NA | many | TRBJ1-6 | TRBV7-8 | TGTGCCAGCAGCTCGTTTACAGGGACTAATTCACCCCTCCACTTT | CASSSFTGTNSPLHF
TRBD2 | NA | TRBJ2-1 | TRBV6-1 | TGTGCCAGCAGTGATGGGCTAGCGGGGGCCCTCTCCTACAATGAGCAGTTCTTC | CASSDGLAGALSYNEQFF
TRBD2 | few | TRBJ2-1 | TRBV28 | TGTGCCAGCAGTTTAGGCCTAGCGGGGGGAGCCGCCAATGAGCAGTTCTTC | CASSLGLAGGAANEQFF
TRBD2 | many | TRBJ2-2 | TRBV7-6 | TGTGCCAGCAGCTTAATTGGTCTAGCGGGGGCCAAAAGATCCGGGGAGCTGTTTTTT | CASSLIGLAGAKRSGELFF
NA | NA | TRBJ2-1 | TRBV24-1 | TGTGCCACCAGTGATTTGGCCAGGGTCCAGTTCTTC | CATSDLARVQFF
TRBD1 | many | TRBJ2-1 | TRBV6-1 | TGTGCCAGCAGTGAAGAGACAGGGGCCTACAATGAGCAGTTCTTC | CASSEETGAYNEQFF
NA | NA | TRBJ1-6 | TRBV5-8 | TGTGCCAGCAGCTTGGCCGCGGGATTTGATAATTCACCCCTCCACTTT | CASSLAAGFDNSPLHF
NA | NA | TRBJ1-2 | TRBV10-3 | TGTGCCAGCCAGGGAGGGGAGTCGAACTATGGCTACACCTTC | CASQGGESNYGYTF
NA | few | TRBJ1-2 | TRBV7-2 | TGTGCCAGCTTTCGTTATGGCTACACCTTC | CASFRYGYTF